Following are 11 T cell receptor beta chains from one sample sequenced in a study of OX40 agonist ivuxolimab in advanced cancers. The table came from immunoSEQ multiplex PCR; TCRdb's copy has only in-frame clones and leaves some out. The sample consists of fewer than 90,000 clones, 75% to 90% of them appearing once. The specimen was CD4+ or CD8+ T cells sorted from blood, collected in a trial of the OX40 agonist ivuxolimab. The source is an adult with an advanced solid tumor such as melanoma, head and neck, liver or kidney cancer.

The CDR3 DNA follows: TGTGCCAGCAGCTCCCTAGGGGCAGTTTATGGCTACACCTTC. Translating it yields CASSSLGAVYGYTF. The chain uses TRBV11-2 and TRBJ1-2, with D possibly being TRBD1 (5 bases). The V and J ends lost 4 bases and 5 bases respectively, with 14 bases between them. The germline V gene encodes CDR1 SGHAT and CDR2 FQNNGV. The CDR3 length is 14 residues. Variable domain in full (rest from reference TRBV11-2 and TRBJ1-2): EAGVAQSPRYKIIEKRQSVAFWCNPISGHATLYWYQQILGQGPKLLIQFQNNGVVDDSQLPKDRFSAERLKGVDSTLKIQPAKLEDSAVYLCASSSLGAVYGYTFGSGTRLTVV.

This chain links TRBV2 with TRBJ2-3; 10 positions match TRBD2. Germline V gene data show CDR1 as SNHLY and CDR2 as FYNNEI. This CDR3 contains 14 residues. V lost 6 bases to trimming and J lost 4 bases; unmatched junction nucleotides: 4. CDR3 nucleotide sequence: TGTGCCAGCAGCATTACTAGCGGGGCAGATACGCAGTATTTT. It yields the protein CASSITSGADTQYF.

This clone has just one count. The genes are TRBV2 and TRBJ1-1; D gene unclear. The V gene's germline CDR1 is SNHLY and CDR2 FYNNEI. V lost 8 bases to trimming and J lost 1 base, with 14 bases between them. The CDR3 is 14 amino acids. CDR3 residues: CASGGPLGNTEAFF. The CDR3 DNA reads as TGTGCCAGCGGCGGGCCCCTCGGGAACACTGAAGCTTTCTTT.

This clone was seen a handful of times. This chain uses TRBV10-3 with TRBJ2-2; maybe TRBD1 (6 bases). The CDR3 runs 14 residues. Germline CDR1 is ENHRY and CDR2 is SYGVKD. Trimming took 4 bases from V and 5 from J, leaving 11 bases between them. The CDR3 DNA follows: TGTGCCATCAGTGCGCAGGGGCTAACCGGGGAGCTGTTTTTT. Translating gives CAISAQGLTGELFF.

The chain combines TRBV7-2 with TRBJ1-2; D not certain. Germline V lookup: CDR1 SGHTA, CDR2 FQGNSA. V dropped 1 base and J dropped 4 bases, with 16 bases sitting between them. This CDR3 is built from 16 residues. The CDR3 DNA reads TGTGCCAGCAGCTTAGATCGGGTAGGGCAGGTCTATGGCTACACCTTC. This gives the protein CASSLDRVGQVYGYTF.

This clone was detected only once. The V call is TRBV11-1, the J call TRBJ2-6, with D maybe TRBD1 (5 bases). The V end was cut by 4 bases, the J end by 4 bases, with 8 bases between. Germline CDR1 SGHAT, CDR2 FQDESV (reference sequence). The CDR3 consists of 14 residues. The CDR3 bases are TGTGCCAGCAGCTCAGGGTCCGGGGCCAACGTCCTGACTTTC. Protein sequence: CASSSGSGANVLTF.

This clone appeared a few times. The V call is TRBV5-1, the J call TRBJ2-1; TRBD2 agrees at 8 bases. J was trimmed by 5 bases and V by 0 bases; bases with no gene match: 4. Germline V lookup: CDR1 SGHRS, CDR2 YFSETQ. The CDR3 length is 15 residues. The CDR3 protein is CASSLETSVNNEQFF. For the CDR3, the DNA is TGCGCCAGCAGCTTGGAGACTAGCGTCAACAATGAGCAGTTCTTC.

The chain links TRBV20-1 to TRBJ1-1; 8 nucleotides match TRBD1. With 6 bases clipped from V and 8 bases from J, the junction kept 5 bases outside the gene matches. CDR1 is DFQATT and CDR2 is SNEGSKA in the germline V gene (reference sequence). The length of the CDR3 is 11 residues. The CDR3 region has the DNA TGCAGTGCACCCCGGACAGGGGAAGCTTTCTTT. Its translation is CSAPRTGEAFF.

V usage is TRBV28 and J usage is TRBJ1-2; 8 bases align to TRBD1. The V and J ends lost 4 bases and 8 bases, in that order; junction bases with no gene match: 6. Germline V gives CDR1 MDHEN, CDR2 SYDVKM. The CDR3 has 13 residues. The CDR3 protein is CASSSGQGEGYTF. In DNA form, the CDR3 reads TGTGCCAGCAGTTCCGGACAGGGTGAAGGCTACACCTTC.

The chain couples TRBV18 to TRBJ1-5; no clear D. V shed 6 bases and J shed 0 bases, with 6 bases lying between them. Germline values: CDR1 KGHSH, CDR2 LQKENI. This CDR3 has 13 amino acids. CDR3 coding DNA: TGTGCCAGCTCGCAATATAGCAATCAGCCCCAGCATTTT. Residues: CASSQYSNQPQHF.

The chain has TRBV5-1 and TRBJ1-1; 8 bases align to TRBD1. CDR3 length: 14 amino acids. V lost 3 bases to trimming and J lost 4 bases; unmatched junction nucleotides: 5. Germline CDR1 is SGHRS and CDR2 is YFSETQ. The CDR3 is CASSSGTGGTEAFF. For the CDR3, the DNA is TGCGCCAGCAGCTCGGGAACAGGGGGCACTGAAGCTTTCTTT.